Here is one T cell receptor (beta chain) with its context. The data were taken from a study of blood T cell repertoires in COVID-19. Per the study methods: Using reference gene primer amplification, nucleated cell counts were estimated. The assay was immunoSEQ multiplex PCR, and TCRdb's table has in-frame clones only and misses some. From that table come the V and J calls and clone size; the DNA was used to work out D and trimming. This table holds approximately 300,000 clones, around 83% found once. The CDR3 contains 15 residues. Germline V gene lookup returns CDR1 LNHDA and CDR2 SQIVND (reference sequence). With 2 bases removed from V and 7 bases from J, the gap between germline ends came to 15 bases.

Sequenced: peripheral blood. This receptor was identified in a woman aged 45-65 years with acute or convalescent COVID-19. The rearrangement links TRBV19 to TRBJ1-5; perhaps TRBD1 as D (5 bases). The CDR3 region is CASSIISQGSQPQHF. DNA of the CDR3: TGTGCCAGTAGTATAATAAGTCAGGGAAGCCAGCCCCAGCATTTT.